The rows below give T cell receptor beta chains drawn from one sample of a study of T cell responses to AZD1222 COVID-19 vaccine. Libraries were prepared by immunoSEQ multiplex PCR; TCRdb keeps only in-frame clonotypes and omits some of them. This table has around 100,000 clones, around 83% appearing once. Sequencing used peripheral blood, obtained on day 0 of AZD1222 vaccination. These receptors were obtained from an adult in good health. The CDR3 runs from the conserved cysteine through the conserved F or W. The D gene is left open where the match is weak. Size tells how often a clone was seen (once, few, many) or the class of an expanded clone, and some rows leave it out.

TRBJ2-1	.	.	TRBV7-8	CASSLANSYNEQFF	TGTGCCAGCAGCTTAGCTAACAGCTACAATGAGCAGTTCTTC
TRBJ1-2	TRBD1	.	TRBV2	CASSGQGLGYGYTF	TGTGCCAGCAGTGGACAGGGTCTGGGGTATGGCTACACCTTC
TRBJ1-5	TRBD1	.	TRBV5-3	CARRPTGGNQPQHF	TGTGCCAGAAGACCCACAGGGGGCAATCAGCCCCAGCATTTT
TRBJ2-6	.	.	TRBV30	CAWSRQSGANVLTF	TGTGCCTGGTCCCGGCAATCCGGGGCCAACGTCCTGACTTTC
TRBJ1-5	TRBD1	.	TRBV6-5	CASSYSGQGNQPQHF	TGTGCCAGCAGTTACTCGGGACAGGGGAATCAGCCCCAGCATTTT
TRBJ1-1	TRBD1	.	TRBV4-2	CASSQVGGRPRDTEAFF	TGTGCCAGCAGCCAAGTAGGGGGCCGACCGAGGGACACTGAAGCTTTCTTT
TRBJ1-2	.	few	TRBV19	CASSINVYYGYTF	TGTGCCAGTAGTATAAACGTCTATTATGGCTACACCTTC
TRBJ1-6	.	.	TRBV28	CASSSFGFLDEQGTSNSPLHF	TGTGCCAGCAGCTCTTTCGGTTTTTTGGACGAACAGGGTACGTCGAATTCACCCCTCCACTTT
TRBJ2-2	.	.	TRBV3-1/TRBV3-2	CASSLGPDTGELFF	TGTGCCAGCAGCCTGGGACCTGACACCGGGGAGCTGTTTTTT
TRBJ2-2	.	.	TRBV4-3	CASSQDLGVNTGELFF	TGCGCCAGCAGCCAAGATCTAGGGGTGAACACCGGGGAGCTGTTTTTT
TRBJ1-4	.	.	TRBV30	CAWSVGEKLFF	TGTGCCTGGAGTGTAGGAGAAAAACTGTTTTTT
TRBJ2-7	TRBD1	few	TRBV7-3	CANPRDRGYEQYF	TGTGCCAACCCCCGGGACAGGGGCTACGAGCAGTACTTC
TRBJ1-6	.	.	TRBV5-6	CASSSGIYNSPLHF	TGTGCCAGCAGCTCCGGGATCTATAATTCACCCCTCCACTTT
TRBJ1-5	.	few	TRBV7-9	CASSLQQDQPQHF	TGTGCCAGCAGCTTACAGCAGGATCAGCCCCAGCATTTT
TRBJ2-1	.	.	TRBV5-1	CASSLGPGRSYNEQFF	TGCGCCAGCAGCTTGGGCCCAGGGAGGTCCTACAATGAGCAGTTCTTC
TRBJ2-7	.	.	TRBV9	CASSVGQGGTYEQYF	TGTGCCAGCAGCGTAGGGCAGGGAGGCACCTACGAGCAGTACTTC
TRBJ2-3	.	.	TRBV7-2	CASSLAVGTDTQYF	TGTGCCAGCAGCTTAGCGGTCGGCACAGATACGCAGTATTTT
TRBJ2-5	TRBD2	.	TRBV19	CASSIGLGGEETQYF	TGTGCCAGTAGTATAGGGTTGGGGGGGGAAGAGACCCAGTACTTC
TRBJ2-2	.	.	TRBV5-4	CASSLAVATGELFF	TGTGCCAGCAGCTTGGCGGTCGCAACCGGGGAGCTGTTTTTT
TRBJ2-7	.	.	TRBV10-3	CAISDTTAYEQYF	TGTGCCATCAGTGACACGACAGCCTACGAGCAGTACTTC
TRBJ1-5	.	.	TRBV12-3/TRBV12-4	CASSRQYRQPQHF	TGTGCCAGCAGTCGACAGTACCGGCAGCCCCAGCATTTT